The T cell receptor (beta chain) under discussion was sequenced for a study of blood T cell repertoires in COVID-19. This clone has more than one count but fewer than ten. Generated by immunoSEQ multiplex PCR, the TCRdb table keeps only in-frame clones and is missing some. The table lists about 370,000 clones, 87% of them singletons. The CDR3 length is 11 residues. The sequenced sample consisted of peripheral blood. V usage is TRBV1 and J usage is TRBJ1-5. TRBV1 is flagged as a pseudogene. The sequence was collected from a woman in her twenties or thirties with COVID-19, enrolled during active disease. The DNA for the CDR3 is TGCACCAGCAGCCAAGCGCCCACTAAGCATTTT. Encoded protein: CTSSQAPTKHF.